This T cell receptor beta chain was observed in a study of blood T cell repertoires in COVID-19 (dated by TCRdb to 2018 to 2020). With regard to the full study: Collaborator samples came from the United States, Italy and Spain and covered acute and convalescent phases of COVID-19. The prospective study material was composed of cDNA or gDNA derived from T cells, B-cell-depleted T cells, or PBMCs. The dataset comprised deeply sampled blood TCRbeta repertoires from subjects exposed to, actively infected with, or recovered from COVID-19. The repertoires were made available in a free public database intended to serve as a resource for research on the immune response to SARS-CoV-2. Samples came from the ongoing ImmuneRACE study (first 160 participants) plus 1,254 subjects from 6 global collaborators. A de-identified subject ID, COVID-19 status, age in years and sex were almost always included in the sample metadata. HLA class I and class II types, where available, came from metadata supplied by the sample provider rather than from assay-based typing.

The collaborating institutions used their own protocols to collect whole blood in K2EDTA tubes. Collaborator samples were shipped for TCRbeta analysis as frozen whole blood, isolated PBMCs, or DNA extracted from either sample type. The CDR3 numbers 16 residues from cysteine through phenylalanine. Just the 48-base CDR3 DNA is kept, in frame starting at base 1. Based on the germline V gene (reference sequence), the CDR1 and CDR2 sequences are MNHEY and SMNVEV. Trimming at the junction amounts to 4 bases on V and 4 bases on J, and the germline ends lie 17 bases apart. TCRbeta CDR3 regions were amplified from genomic DNA using the immunoSEQ Assay, a bias-controlled multiplex PCR. The original methods were these. Within the assay, amplification of reference gene primers was used to estimate how many nucleated cells each sample contained. Sequence reads were collapsed and filtered to measure the absolute abundance of every unique TCRbeta CDR3 rearrangement. For each sample, productive Simpson clonality was calculated as the square root of Simpson's diversity index over productive rearrangements. This immuneACCESS table, as held by TCRdb, lists in-frame sequences with V and J called but not all clones. Of the missing ones, under half trace to an unresolved V gene in checked studies; the others have no known cause. Clone size and V and J calls were adopted from that table, with D and trimming inferred from the DNA. The sample data list about half a million clones, and 70% to 90% of these were observed just once. Clones ranked in the top ten supply more than 3% of the sample.

Turning to this clone: Its recognized antigen is unknown. Within one base of it there is no much larger clone, and no base qualities were kept.

Beyond this particular receptor, the publication reports: The amount of clinical and demographic metadata varied by source and participant and was provided uncurated.

The clonotype originates from a human donor in a cohort sampled during active COVID-19. The rearrangement joined TRBV27 to TRBJ2-1; TRBD2 is perhaps the D gene, given 6 matching bases. Sequences were obtained from peripheral blood. The DNA reads TGTGCCAGCAGTTCCCTGGCTAGTGGGGGGTACAATGAGCAGTTCTTC. Its protein product is CASSSLASGGYNEQFF.